A single sample gave rise to the 17 T cell receptor beta chains below, sequenced in a study of blood T cell repertoires in COVID-19. Libraries were prepared by immunoSEQ multiplex PCR; TCRdb keeps only in-frame clonotypes and omits some of them. The repertoire holds some 300,000 clones, 90% seen once, with roughly 3.9% in the top ten. The sequencing sample was made of PBMCs or T cells enriched from blood (not recorded which). Every receptor here comes from a woman between 25 and 40 years old who had been exposed to COVID-19.

The chain uses TRBV18 and TRBJ2-5, with 12 bases that match TRBD2. With V trimmed by 4 bases and J by 5 bases, 2 bases remained unmatched. CDR1 is KGHSH and CDR2 is LQKENI in the germline V gene. The CDR3 is 14 amino acids. The CDR3 DNA reads TGTGCCAGCTCACTGACTAGCGGGGGCGAGACCCAGTACTTC. Amino acid sequence: CASSLTSGGETQYF.

The chain recombines TRBV7-6 with TRBJ2-3; 7 bases align to TRBD2. The germline CDR1 and CDR2 sequences are SGHVS and FNYEAQ. Trimming took 6 bases from V and 4 from J; bases not matched to a gene: 10. The CDR3 runs to 15 residues. This chain's CDR3 is CASRGTQRGADTQYF. The CDR3 DNA sequence: TGTGCCAGCAGGGGGACGCAGCGGGGTGCAGATACGCAGTATTTT.

The genes are TRBV4-1 and TRBJ2-7; D is possibly TRBD2 (6 bases). V gave up 2 bases and J gave up 0 bases, with 20 bases separating them. The germline gives CDR1 MGHRA, CDR2 YSYEKL. The CDR3 length is 18 residues. In nucleotides, the CDR3 is TGCGCCAGCAGCCAACCCGTCCGAATTGCGGGGAGCTCCTACGAGCAGTACTTC. Translation gives CASSQPVRIAGSSYEQYF.

The chain couples TRBV29-1 to TRBJ1-4; the D gene is possibly TRBD1 (6 bases). The germline V and J ends were trimmed by 6 bases and 4 bases, with 9 bases remaining between them. CDR1 SQVTM and CDR2 ANQGSEA come from the germline V gene. This CDR3 is 12 amino acids long. CDR3 amino acids: CSVTGYNEKLFF. CDR3 coding DNA: TGCAGCGTGACAGGCTATAATGAAAAACTGTTTTTT. Looking up the rest from reference TRBV29-1 and TRBJ1-4 gives the full variable domain: SAVISQKPSRDICQRGTSLTIQCQVDSQVTMMFWYRQQPGQSLTLIATANQGSEATYESGFVIDKFPISRPNLTFSTLTVSNMSPEDSSIYLCSVTGYNEKLFFGSGTQLSVL.

On this clone itself: The same CDR3 is also encoded by other DNA sequences in this sample. V is TRBV18 and J is TRBJ1-2; TRBD1 matches at 7 bases. From germline, CDR1 is KGHSH and CDR2 LQKENI. With V trimmed by 3 bases and J by 5 bases, 3 bases remained unmatched. The CDR3 loop spans 13 amino acids. The CDR3 here is CASSPPGQYGYTF. The CDR3 bases are TGTGCCAGCTCACCGCCGGGACAGTATGGCTACACCTTC.

This chain connects TRBV5-1 to TRBJ2-7; D may be TRBD1 (5 bases). Germline lookup yields CDR1 SGHRS and CDR2 YFSETQ. The CDR3 runs 14 residues. Trimming took 4 bases from V and 5 from J, leaving 16 bases between them. In DNA, the CDR3 is TGCGCCAGCAGCCCGACAGTATCCTTCGACGAGCAGTACTTC. This encodes CASSPTVSFDEQYF.

This clone has only one observation. This rearrangement joins TRBV6-5 to TRBJ1-2; 7 positions match TRBD1. Looked up from germline, CDR1 is MNHEY and CDR2 is SVGAGI. V trimming: 5 bases; J trimming: 7 bases; junction bases outside the gene matches: 10. CDR3 length: 14 residues. The CDR3 nucleotides read TGTGCCAGCAGTCCTATAGGACAGGCGGGTGGCTACACCTTC. Translation gives CASSPIGQAGGYTF.

This clone was found once. This sequence joins TRBV18 and TRBJ2-7; 12 bases match TRBD1. The CDR3 is 15 amino acids. The germline V gene encodes CDR1 KGHSH and CDR2 LQKENI. The V segment lost 6 bases and the J segment 4 bases; nucleotides outside the gene matches: 7. CDR3 coding DNA: TGTGCCAGCTCCCTGATGGGACAGGGGGCTTACGAGCAGTACTTC. Translating it yields CASSLMGQGAYEQYF.

The genes are TRBV2 and TRBJ1-6; D perhaps matches TRBD1 (5 bases). From germline, CDR1 is SNHLY and CDR2 FYNNEI. The CDR3 spans 15 residues. V was cut by 2 bases and J by 9 bases, with 14 bases left in between. This CDR3 is CASSELSSGGSPLHF. The CDR3 DNA follows: TGTGCCAGCAGTGAATTGTCATCCGGGGGTTCACCCCTCCACTTT.

V usage is TRBV7-6 and J usage is TRBJ1-2, with D perhaps TRBD1 (5 bases). Germline lookup yields CDR1 SGHVS and CDR2 FNYEAQ. Trimming shortened V by 5 bases and J by 6 bases, and 13 bases separated the two germline ends. This CDR3 has 13 residues. As DNA, the CDR3 is TGTGCCAGCAGCCCATGGGGGAGGCATGGCTACACCTTC. Its translation is CASSPWGRHGYTF.

V is TRBV7-3 and J is TRBJ2-2, with a tentative D call TRBD1 (6 bases). This CDR3 is built from 15 residues. Germline-derived CDR1 and CDR2 are SGHTA and FQGTGA. The V and J ends lost 1 base and 6 bases respectively, with 12 bases between them. The CDR3, as DNA: TGTGCCAGCAGCTTAATTAAAGGGGGATCCGGGGAGCTGTTTTTT. This sequence encodes CASSLIKGGSGELFF. The entire variable domain, with the rest obtained from reference TRBV7-3 and TRBJ2-2, is as follows: GAGVSQTPSNKVTEKGKYVELRCDPISGHTALYWYRQSLGQGPEFLIYFQGTGAADDSGLPNDRFFAVRPEGSVSTLKIQRTERGDSAVYLCASSLIKGGSGELFFGEGSRLTVL.

This clone was picked up a small number of times. The CDR3 region has the DNA TGTGCCAGCAGCCCAGGGACAGTAGAAAAACTGTTTTTT. It codes for CASSPGTVEKLFF. The rearrangement joins TRBV5-5 to TRBJ1-4; 7 positions agree with TRBD1. Losses at the gene ends were 4 bases for V and 8 bases for J; bases not matched to a gene: 5. This CDR3 has 13 residues. The V gene's germline CDR1 is SGHKS and CDR2 YYEKEE (reference sequence).

This chain connects TRBV7-2 to TRBJ1-6; 9 bases align to TRBD1. The CDR3 runs 16 residues. V gave up 4 bases and J gave up 7 bases; unmatched junction bases: 8. CDR1 is SGHTA and CDR2 is FQGNSA in the germline V gene. The CDR3 bases are TGTGCCAGCAGCTCAATATGGGACAGGGTGAATTCACCCCTCCACTTT. Encoded protein: CASSSIWDRVNSPLHF.

The chain employs TRBV19 and TRBJ1-5, with 8 bases aligning to TRBD1. V lost 7 bases to trimming and J lost 6 bases; unmatched junction nucleotides: 8. This CDR3 region has 14 residues. CDR1 and CDR2 (germline): LNHDA, SQIVND (reference sequence). The CDR3: CASNDRGLVQPQHF. DNA of the CDR3: TGTGCCAGTAACGACAGGGGCCTCGTTCAGCCCCAGCATTTT.

The rearrangement joins TRBV5-4 to TRBJ2-7; D ambiguous. Trimming took 2 bases from V and 4 from J, leaving 4 bases between them. Germline V gene lookup returns CDR1 SGHNT and CDR2 YYREEE (reference sequence). The CDR3 runs to 11 residues. CDR3 nucleotides: TGTGCCAGCAGCTTCGGTTACGAGCAGTACTTC. Translated, it gives CASSFGYEQYF.

The J gene is TRBJ1-2, the V gene TRBV5-4, with D possibly TRBD1 on 5 matching bases. The CDR3 extends over 13 amino acids. Germline V CDR1 and CDR2: SGHNT, YYREEE (reference sequence). V lost 5 bases, J lost 3 bases, and 11 bases lay in between. This CDR3 is CASRPDNDYGYTF. The CDR3 DNA reads TGTGCCAGCAGGCCGGACAACGACTATGGCTACACCTTC. Drawing the rest from reference TRBV5-4 and TRBJ1-2, the complete variable domain is ETGVTQSPTHLIKTRGQQVTLRCSSQSGHNTVSWYQQALGQGPQFIFQYYREEENGRGNFPPRFSGLQFPNYSSELNVNALELDDSALYLCASRPDNDYGYTFGSGTRLTVV.

V is TRBV5-1 and J is TRBJ2-7; D is possibly TRBD2 (6 bases). The germline CDR1 and CDR2 sequences are SGHRS and YFSETQ. This CDR3 has 17 residues. The V gene lost 4 bases and the J gene lost 0 bases, with 20 bases spanning the gap. In nucleotides, the CDR3 is TGCGCCAGCAGCCCTTCCTTGGGGCTAGCGTTCTCCTACGAGCAGTACTTC. Translated, it gives CASSPSLGLAFSYEQYF.